This T cell receptor beta chain came from a study of early T cells in non-severe SARS-CoV-2 infection. Study summary: With bulk RNA from unsorted whole blood as input, sequencing yielded unpaired chains. Points from the study as a whole: There was a bias toward anti-spike CD8 responses in VDJdb matching, which missed private and CD4 specificities.

As concerns this clonotype: Its antigen is undetermined.

The CDR3 runs to 15 residues. CDR1 and CDR2 from the germline V gene are MNHEY and SVGEGT. V gave up 0 bases and J gave up 2 bases, with 11 bases separating them. Unique molecular identifiers tagged individual cDNA molecules. TCRdb reprocessed the 5' RACE reads via MiXCR and lists one record per CDR3 protein. The data hold tens of thousands of distinct CDR3 sequences, with approximately 9.3% observed a single time. The sample comprised whole blood. The receptor comes from an adult who was a healthcare worker with PCR-confirmed SARS-CoV-2 infection or an uninfected control (not recorded which). The chain employs TRBV6-2 or TRBV6-3 and TRBJ2-7; D may be TRBD2 (5 bases). The CDR3 protein is CASSYSRAPTYEQYF. In DNA, the CDR3 is TGTGCCAGCAGTTACTCGCGGGCTCCCACCTACGAGCAGTACTTC.